This T cell receptor (beta chain) was recovered during a study of cytomegalovirus exposure and HLA in healthy donors. Overall study findings and caveats: Immune exposure information available was restricted to CMV serostatus. Later analysis indicated greater clonal expansion among HLA-associated TCR beta chains than among equally common other chains. Trimming of TCR beta V- and J-genes showed a link, identified in a later analysis, to a missense DCLRE1C variant.

A word on this clone: What it binds is not known.

The V gene lost 2 bases and the J gene lost 7 bases, with 11 bases spanning the gap. The CDR3 length is 13 residues. Germline CDR1 and CDR2: MDHEN and SYDVKM. The PCR employed 60 Vbeta primers together with 13 Jbeta primers. Method: immunoSEQ multiplex PCR; TCRdb's copy keeps in-frame clones and lacks some. The repertoire holds approximately 100,000 clones, with 74% as singletons. Sequenced: PBMCs. The receptor's source is a human donor in good health. This chain links TRBV28 with TRBJ1-2, with D possibly being TRBD1 (5 bases). DNA for the CDR3: TGTGCCAGCAGTTTAGGTCAGGGAGGTGGCTACACCTTC. It translates to CASSLGQGGGYTF.